This T cell receptor (beta chain) was sequenced during a study of cytomegalovirus exposure and HLA in healthy donors. The PCR ran on 60 Vbeta and 13 Jbeta primers. Per the original methods: It was a later analysis that counted about 80 million unique TCR beta chains, of which roughly 11 million were shared. The table came from immunoSEQ multiplex PCR; TCRdb's copy has only in-frame clones and leaves some out. That table supplies the V and J calls and clone size; D and trimming were determined from the DNA. The sample gives about 120,000 clones, approximately 81% of which show up once; about 4.5% is in the top ten. The table lists this clone with a few counts. Its cognate antigen is unknown. The germline gives CDR1 MNHEY, CDR2 SMNVEV (reference sequence). The CDR3 spans 17 residues. Study-wide results and limits: According to a later analysis, most TCR beta chains associated with CMV appeared HLA-restricted. There were around 160 TCR beta chains listed as cytomegalovirus-associated.

J is TRBJ2-5 and V is TRBV27; 7 nucleotides agree with TRBD1. The assigned J gene may be wrong: the sequence end matches TRBJ2-7 better. The TCR comes from a man aged 25 to 40 in good health and CMV-seropositive. Sequenced material: PBMCs. The CDR3 DNA reads TGTGCCAGCAGTTTTCGACCCCAGAGGACAGGCCCCTACGAGCAGTACTTC. This sequence encodes CASSFRPQRTGPYEQYF.